This T cell receptor beta chain is from a study of blood T cell repertoires in COVID-19. In the study overall: From the United States, Italy and Spain came samples of acute and convalescent COVID-19. PBMCs, B-cell-depleted T cells, or T cells provided the cDNA or gDNA that made up the material.

The V gene's germline CDR1 is SGHRS and CDR2 YFSETQ. The CDR3 extends over 16 amino acids. Trimming cost V 3 bases and J 1 base; bases outside gene matches: 3. Original analysis: Amplification from reference gene primers served as the basis for estimated nucleated cell counts. Data came from immunoSEQ multiplex PCR; TCRdb stores just in-frame clones and leaves some out. The V and J calls and clone size were taken over from that table, and D and trimming were inferred from the DNA. The sample holds about 150,000 clones, around 83% seen once. Enrolled during active infection, Seattle patients were then followed longitudinally.

Specimen: peripheral blood. The TCR originated in a woman aged 60 to 75 with COVID-19, enrolled during active disease. The rearrangement uses TRBV5-1 and TRBJ2-5, with TRBD2 matching 13 bases. The CDR3 DNA is TGCGCCAGCAGCTCCCGACTAGCGGGGGGCCAAGAGACCCAGTACTTC. This gives the protein CASSSRLAGGQETQYF.